The T cell receptor (beta chain) under discussion was sequenced for a study of blood T cell repertoires in COVID-19 (dated by TCRdb to 2019 to 2021). About the study as a whole: Collaborator samples came from the United States, Italy and Spain and covered acute and convalescent phases of COVID-19. The material from the prospective study consisted of cDNA or gDNA derived from T cells, B-cell-depleted T cells, or PBMCs. Subjects who had been exposed to COVID-19, were actively infected with it, or had recovered from it provided the deeply sampled blood TCRbeta repertoires that made up the dataset. The repertoires were made available in a free public database intended to serve as a resource for research on the immune response to SARS-CoV-2. Samples were obtained from the ongoing ImmuneRACE study (first 160 participants) and from some 1,300 subjects provided by 6 global collaborators. Sample metadata almost always included a de-identified subject ID, COVID-19 status, age in years and sex. Where available, HLA class I and class II types were obtained from metadata supplied by the sample provider rather than from assay-based typing. Broad study findings and their caveats: Clinical and demographic metadata were provided uncurated, with the amount varying by source and participant.

On this clone: Its antigen remains undetermined. One base away there is no much larger clone; base qualities are not given.

Each collaborating institution followed its own protocols to collect whole blood in K2EDTA tubes. For TCRbeta analysis, collaborators shipped samples as frozen whole blood, isolated PBMCs, or DNA extracted from either of those sample types. TCRbeta CDR3 regions were amplified from genomic DNA using the immunoSEQ Assay, a bias-controlled multiplex PCR. As for how the authors treated the data: Within the assay, amplification of reference gene primers was used to estimate how many nucleated cells each sample contained. To quantify the absolute abundance of each unique TCRbeta CDR3 rearrangement, sequence reads were collapsed and filtered. Productive Simpson clonality was computed per sample as the square root of Simpson's diversity index over productive rearrangements. Entries here come from immuneACCESS through TCRdb and include only in-frame sequences with V and J called. Some clones fail to appear in such tables; in the studies checked, an unresolved V gene covers under half of the shortfall, and the cause of the remainder is unknown. The V and J calls and the clone size are those of that table, but D and trimming were determined from the DNA. This sample lists 50,000 to 65,000 clones; roughly nine tenths were detected once. Together, the top ten hold approximately 6.6% of the sample.

Sequencing input: peripheral blood. The clonotype originates from a woman in her fifties or sixties with active or convalescent COVID-19.

The DNA sequence reads TGTGCCAGTATTGACAGGGGCGGACTCTCTGGGGCCAACGTCCTGACTTTC. This is translated as CASIDRGGLSGANVLTF. The rearranged chain carries TRBV19 and TRBJ2-6; 8 central nucleotides agree with TRBD1. V is trimmed back by 7 bases and J by 0 bases, and the junction contains 8 bases that no gene match accounts for. In the germline V gene (reference sequence), CDR1 corresponds to LNHDA and CDR2 to SQIVND. Taken from cysteine to phenylalanine, the CDR3 has 17 residues. Only the CDR3 DNA stays, 51 bases, in frame from base 1.